Listed below are T cell receptor beta chains from one sample, sequenced in a study of regulatory T cells in long-lasting Graves disease. MiXCR was run by TCRdb on the multiplex PCR reads, yielding one entry per CDR3 protein. The table records a few hundred thousand distinct CDR3 sequences, 23% of them present only once. The sample here was peripheral blood mononuclear cells (PBMCs), taken when the disease was refractory, from a patient treated with antithyroid drugs. All receptors derive from a female donor with Graves disease. Both conserved end residues are part of each CDR3. Each record gives: CDR3 protein, CDR3 DNA, D gene, V gene, clone size, J gene. A D gene is named only where the DNA matches it firmly. Some rows mark clone size as missing; the rest say once, few, many or name a class of expanded clone.

cdr3_aa: CASSLAGAGVETQYF
cdr3_nt: TGTGCCAGCAGCTTAGCCGGAGCGGGAGTGGAGACCCAGTACTTC
d_call: TRBD2
v_call: TRBV11-2
clone_size: many
j_call: TRBJ2-5

cdr3_aa: CASSAHSGGFNEQYF
cdr3_nt: TGTGCCAGCAGCGCCCACTCAGGGGGGTTCAACGAGCAGTACTTC
d_call: .
v_call: TRBV7-9
clone_size: few
j_call: TRBJ2-7

cdr3_aa: CSARESYGYTF
cdr3_nt: TGCAGTGCTAGGGAGAGTTATGGCTACACCTTC
d_call: .
v_call: TRBV20-1
clone_size: .
j_call: TRBJ1-2

cdr3_aa: CASTGAYGYTF
cdr3_nt: TGTGCCAGCACGGGGGCCTATGGCTACACCTTC
d_call: .
v_call: TRBV6-1
clone_size: many
j_call: TRBJ1-2

cdr3_aa: CASSLDGQGNSPLHF
cdr3_nt: TGCGCCAGCAGCTTGGACGGACAGGGTAATTCACCCCTCCACTTT
d_call: TRBD1
v_call: TRBV5-1
clone_size: .
j_call: TRBJ1-6

cdr3_aa: CASSLVFGSEQYF
cdr3_nt: TGTGCCAGCAGCTTAGTTTTCGGGTCCGAGCAGTACTTC
d_call: .
v_call: TRBV7-2
clone_size: many
j_call: TRBJ2-7

cdr3_aa: CASSPDGQETQYF
cdr3_nt: TGTGCCAGCAGCCCGGACGGGCAAGAGACCCAGTACTTC
d_call: .
v_call: TRBV7-3
clone_size: .
j_call: TRBJ2-5

cdr3_aa: CASSVGTGSSTDTQYF
cdr3_nt: TGTGCCAGCAGTGTGGGGACTGGATCTAGCACAGATACGCAGTATTTT
d_call: .
v_call: TRBV6-1
clone_size: .
j_call: TRBJ2-3

cdr3_aa: CAWSATREGTYGYTF
cdr3_nt: TGTGCCTGGAGTGCTACACGGGAGGGAACCTATGGCTACACCTTC
d_call: .
v_call: TRBV30
clone_size: many
j_call: TRBJ1-2

cdr3_aa: CASSEGEGRQTQYF
cdr3_nt: TGTGCCAGTAGTGAAGGAGAGGGCCGTCAGACCCAGTACTTC
d_call: .
v_call: TRBV19
clone_size: .
j_call: TRBJ2-5

cdr3_aa: CASSQYRGENEKLFF
cdr3_nt: TGCGCCAGCAGCCAATACAGGGGAGAAAATGAAAAACTGTTTTTT
d_call: TRBD1
v_call: TRBV4-3
clone_size: few
j_call: TRBJ1-4

cdr3_aa: CASTQRGQTNSNQPQHF
cdr3_nt: TGTGCCAGCACCCAACGGGGACAGACAAATAGCAATCAGCCCCAGCATTTT
d_call: TRBD1
v_call: TRBV6-1
clone_size: .
j_call: TRBJ1-5

cdr3_aa: CASSLDFYEQYF
cdr3_nt: TGTGCCAGCAGCTTGGATTTCTACGAGCAGTACTTC
d_call: .
v_call: TRBV7-9
clone_size: many
j_call: TRBJ2-7

cdr3_aa: CASRFLASGKETQYF
cdr3_nt: TGTGCCAGCAGGTTCCTAGCTAGCGGAAAAGAGACCCAGTACTTC
d_call: TRBD2
v_call: TRBV3-1
clone_size: .
j_call: TRBJ2-5

cdr3_aa: CASSSHRWDIEGGYTF
cdr3_nt: TGTGCCAGCAGTTCTCATCGATGGGACATTGAGGGTGGCTACACCTTC
d_call: .
v_call: TRBV12-3/TRBV12-4
clone_size: many
j_call: TRBJ1-2

cdr3_aa: CAISDLTRTGLNYGYTF
cdr3_nt: TGTGCCATCAGTGATCTCACCCGGACAGGGCTTAACTATGGCTACACCTTC
d_call: TRBD1
v_call: TRBV10-3
clone_size: .
j_call: TRBJ1-2

cdr3_aa: CASSTIAGAKEQYF
cdr3_nt: TGTGCCAGCAGCACGATAGCGGGAGCAAAAGAGCAGTACTTC
d_call: TRBD2
v_call: TRBV7-3
clone_size: .
j_call: TRBJ2-7

cdr3_aa: CASSRRTGTGNQPQHF
cdr3_nt: TGTGCCAGCAGTAGACGAACCGGGACAGGGAATCAGCCCCAGCATTTT
d_call: TRBD1
v_call: TRBV6-2/TRBV6-3
clone_size: many
j_call: TRBJ1-5

cdr3_aa: CAINGQGNYGYTF
cdr3_nt: TGTGCCATCAACGGACAGGGAAACTATGGCTACACCTTC
d_call: TRBD1
v_call: TRBV10-3
clone_size: many
j_call: TRBJ1-2

cdr3_aa: CAISESSFSNQPQHF
cdr3_nt: TGTGCCATCAGTGAGTCGTCCTTTAGCAATCAGCCCCAGCATTTT
d_call: .
v_call: TRBV10-3
clone_size: .
j_call: TRBJ1-5

cdr3_aa: CATADRGRGGANVLTF
cdr3_nt: TGTGCCACTGCGGACAGGGGGCGGGGAGGGGCCAACGTCCTGACTTTC
d_call: TRBD1
v_call: TRBV27
clone_size: few
j_call: TRBJ2-6

cdr3_aa: CASTRTGNSGNTIYF
cdr3_nt: TGTGCCAGCACGCGAACAGGGAACTCTGGAAACACCATATATTTT
d_call: .
v_call: TRBV2
clone_size: many
j_call: TRBJ1-3

cdr3_aa: CASSVDRGPGYGYTF
cdr3_nt: TGTGCCAGCAGCGTCGACAGGGGGCCGGGCTATGGCTACACCTTC
d_call: TRBD1
v_call: TRBV2
clone_size: many
j_call: TRBJ1-2

cdr3_aa: CATTGRLGGELFF
cdr3_nt: TGTGCCACGACGGGACGGCTGGGCGGGGAGCTGTTTTTT
d_call: .
v_call: TRBV10-3
clone_size: .
j_call: TRBJ2-2

cdr3_aa: CASSRRAREGRETQYF
cdr3_nt: TGTGCCAGCAGCCGACGGGCGCGGGAGGGCCGCGAGACCCAGTACTTC
d_call: TRBD2
v_call: TRBV7-2
clone_size: many
j_call: TRBJ2-5

cdr3_aa: CASSYSISGGKNIQYF
cdr3_nt: TGTGCCAGCAGTTACTCGATTTCAGGGGGCAAAAACATTCAGTACTTC
d_call: TRBD1
v_call: TRBV6-5
clone_size: many
j_call: TRBJ2-4

cdr3_aa: CSARDLAGVGYEQFF
cdr3_nt: TGCAGTGCTAGAGATCTAGCGGGAGTTGGCTACGAGCAGTTCTTC
d_call: TRBD2
v_call: TRBV20-1
clone_size: .
j_call: TRBJ2-1

cdr3_aa: CAWKKRGTEAFF
cdr3_nt: TGTGCCTGGAAGAAAAGGGGCACTGAAGCTTTCTTT
d_call: .
v_call: TRBV30
clone_size: .
j_call: TRBJ1-1

cdr3_aa: CASSISSGRGEQYF
cdr3_nt: TGTGCCAGTAGTATCTCGAGCGGGAGGGGCGAGCAGTACTTC
d_call: TRBD2
v_call: TRBV19
clone_size: .
j_call: TRBJ2-7

cdr3_aa: CASISGTATYEQYF
cdr3_nt: TGTGCCAGCATCAGTGGTACAGCAACCTACGAGCAGTACTTC
d_call: .
v_call: TRBV6-1
clone_size: many
j_call: TRBJ2-7

cdr3_aa: CASSYGVGLTEAFF
cdr3_nt: TGTGCCAGCAGTTACGGTGTGGGCCTCACTGAAGCTTTCTTT
d_call: .
v_call: TRBV6-5
clone_size: .
j_call: TRBJ1-1

cdr3_aa: CASSSHTKGLETQYF
cdr3_nt: TGTGCCAGCAGCTCCCATACTAAGGGGTTAGAGACCCAGTACTTC
d_call: .
v_call: TRBV7-2
clone_size: few
j_call: TRBJ2-5

cdr3_aa: CASSWTGASNQPQHF
cdr3_nt: TGTGCCAGCAGCTGGACAGGGGCGAGCAATCAGCCCCAGCATTTT
d_call: TRBD1
v_call: TRBV6-1
clone_size: few
j_call: TRBJ1-5

cdr3_aa: CASSSGTEGYEQYF
cdr3_nt: TGTGCCAGCAGCTCCGGGACAGAGGGCTACGAGCAGTACTTC
d_call: TRBD1
v_call: TRBV7-2
clone_size: .
j_call: TRBJ2-7

cdr3_aa: CASSLGGLGANVLTF
cdr3_nt: TGTGCCAGCAGCTTGGGGGGGCTTGGGGCCAACGTCCTGACTTTC
d_call: .
v_call: TRBV11-3
clone_size: .
j_call: TRBJ2-6

cdr3_aa: CASSPRSGGPEYIQYF
cdr3_nt: TGTGCCAGCAGCCCTCGATCGGGAGGGCCTGAGTACATTCAGTACTTC
d_call: TRBD2
v_call: TRBV9
clone_size: .
j_call: TRBJ2-4

cdr3_aa: CASNGREGLHEQYF
cdr3_nt: TGTGCCAGCAATGGGCGGGAGGGCCTGCACGAGCAGTACTTC
d_call: TRBD2
v_call: TRBV7-2
clone_size: many
j_call: TRBJ2-7

cdr3_aa: CASSASGTGIYGYTF
cdr3_nt: TGTGCCAGCAGTGCTTCTGGGACAGGAATCTATGGCTACACCTTC
d_call: TRBD1
v_call: TRBV2
clone_size: many
j_call: TRBJ1-2

cdr3_aa: CASSLPQTGYNYEQYF
cdr3_nt: TGTGCCAGCAGTTTACCCCAGACAGGGTATAACTACGAGCAGTACTTC
d_call: TRBD1
v_call: TRBV28
clone_size: .
j_call: TRBJ2-7

cdr3_aa: CASSIEGRTEAFF
cdr3_nt: TGTGCCAGTAGTATCGAGGGTCGCACTGAAGCTTTCTTT
d_call: .
v_call: TRBV19
clone_size: few
j_call: TRBJ1-1

cdr3_aa: CASSVDGADGNTIYF
cdr3_nt: TGTGCCAGCAGTGTTGACGGGGCTGATGGAAACACCATATATTTT
d_call: .
v_call: TRBV6-1
clone_size: few
j_call: TRBJ1-3

cdr3_aa: CSVVWNEAFF
cdr3_nt: TGCAGCGTTGTTTGGAATGAAGCTTTCTTT
d_call: .
v_call: TRBV29-1
clone_size: few
j_call: TRBJ1-1

cdr3_aa: CASQGGEQYF
cdr3_nt: TGTGCCAGTCAGGGAGGCGAGCAGTACTTC
d_call: .
v_call: TRBV25-1
clone_size: .
j_call: TRBJ2-7

cdr3_aa: CASTSLGGARGANVLTF
cdr3_nt: TGTGCCAGTACCTCTCTTGGGGGGGCGCGGGGGGCCAACGTCCTGACTTTC
d_call: .
v_call: TRBV19
clone_size: once
j_call: TRBJ2-6

cdr3_aa: CASSPGSGTATGYTF
cdr3_nt: TGTGCCAGCTCACCCGGATCCGGGACAGCTACTGGCTACACCTTC
d_call: TRBD1
v_call: TRBV18
clone_size: many
j_call: TRBJ1-2

cdr3_aa: CASSSPWTGGGETQYF
cdr3_nt: TGTGCCAGCAGTTCTCCCTGGACAGGGGGGGGAGAGACCCAGTACTTC
d_call: TRBD1
v_call: TRBV6-5
clone_size: .
j_call: TRBJ2-5

cdr3_aa: CASSYDLRSSGSETQYF
cdr3_nt: TGCGCCAGCAGCTACGACTTGCGGAGTAGCGGGAGTGAGACCCAGTACTTC
d_call: TRBD2
v_call: TRBV5-1
clone_size: .
j_call: TRBJ2-5

cdr3_aa: CATSREGGRTEAFF
cdr3_nt: TGTGCCACCAGCAGAGAGGGGGGTCGGACTGAAGCTTTCTTT
d_call: .
v_call: TRBV15
clone_size: many
j_call: TRBJ1-1

cdr3_aa: CASRAYTGLTGELFF
cdr3_nt: TGTGCCAGCAGAGCGTATACGGGACTCACCGGGGAGCTGTTTTTT
d_call: .
v_call: TRBV6-1
clone_size: .
j_call: TRBJ2-2

cdr3_aa: CASSLSPRTGRGTEAFF
cdr3_nt: TGCGCCAGCAGCTTGAGCCCCCGAACGGGAAGGGGCACTGAAGCTTTCTTT
d_call: .
v_call: TRBV5-1
clone_size: many
j_call: TRBJ1-1

cdr3_aa: CASSFGPNPASEAFF
cdr3_nt: TGTGCCAGCAGCTTCGGACCCAACCCCGCCTCTGAAGCTTTCTTT
d_call: .
v_call: TRBV7-9
clone_size: .
j_call: TRBJ1-1

cdr3_aa: CSVEERTGVYEQYF
cdr3_nt: TGCAGCGTTGAAGAGCGGACAGGGGTCTACGAGCAGTACTTC
d_call: TRBD1
v_call: TRBV29-1
clone_size: many
j_call: TRBJ2-7

cdr3_aa: CASSFVARQSYEQYF
cdr3_nt: TGTGCCAGCAGTTTTGTTGCTCGGCAGAGCTACGAGCAGTACTTC
d_call: .
v_call: TRBV12-3/TRBV12-4
clone_size: few
j_call: TRBJ2-7

cdr3_aa: CATVTRTGNTEAFF
cdr3_nt: TGTGCCACCGTCACTAGGACGGGAAACACTGAAGCTTTCTTT
d_call: .
v_call: TRBV2
clone_size: many
j_call: TRBJ1-1

cdr3_aa: CSARIGINQPQHF
cdr3_nt: TGCAGTGCTAGGATCGGAATTAATCAGCCCCAGCATTTT
d_call: .
v_call: TRBV20-1
clone_size: few
j_call: TRBJ1-5

cdr3_aa: CASSSGSWEQYF
cdr3_nt: TGTGCCAGCAGTAGCGGCTCCTGGGAGCAGTACTTC
d_call: .
v_call: TRBV6-1
clone_size: many
j_call: TRBJ2-7

cdr3_aa: CASGRLAGGVETQYF
cdr3_nt: TGTGCCAGCGGAAGACTAGCGGGAGGAGTGGAGACCCAGTACTTC
d_call: TRBD2
v_call: TRBV6-2/TRBV6-3
clone_size: .
j_call: TRBJ2-5